Listed below are T cell receptor beta chains from one sample, sequenced in a study of tumor-infiltrating lymphocytes in glioblastoma multiforme. TCRdb independently ran MiXCR on the multiplex PCR reads; one entry per CDR3 protein. The data show nearly 15,000 distinct CDR3 sequences, 73% seen once. The material sequenced was brain tumor tissue. These receptors all come from a male donor with glioblastoma. Each CDR3 is given with its conserved first and last residue. The order of the fields is J gene, V gene, D gene, clone size, CDR3 DNA, CDR3 protein. D genes are given only for firm matches. The size entry is marked missing in some rows and otherwise reads once, few, many or a size class.

J gene: TRBJ2-1
V gene: TRBV10-1
D gene: -
clone size: -
CDR3 DNA: TGCGCCAGCGGTGATCCAAGGACTACCAACTACAATGAGCAGTTCTTC
CDR3 protein: CASGDPRTTNYNEQFF

J gene: TRBJ1-1
V gene: TRBV11-3
D gene: -
clone size: few
CDR3 DNA: TGTGCCAGCAGCTTTTCCGCGACTAATGAAGCTTTCTTT
CDR3 protein: CASSFSATNEAFF

J gene: TRBJ2-6
V gene: TRBV7-2
D gene: TRBD1
clone size: -
CDR3 DNA: TGTGCCAGCAGTGGGGGACAGGGGAACTCTGGGGCCAACGTCCTGACTTTC
CDR3 protein: CASSGGQGNSGANVLTF

J gene: TRBJ1-6
V gene: TRBV20-1
D gene: TRBD1
clone size: few
CDR3 DNA: TGCAGTGCTCCTCCTTACATTGGGACAGCAAATAACTCACCCCTCCACTTT
CDR3 protein: CSAPPYIGTANNSPLHF

J gene: TRBJ2-1
V gene: TRBV12-3/TRBV12-4
D gene: TRBD1
clone size: -
CDR3 DNA: TGTGCCAGCAGTTTTTTGGGACAGCTCAATGAGCAGTTCTTC
CDR3 protein: CASSFLGQLNEQFF

J gene: TRBJ2-7
V gene: TRBV7-9
D gene: -
clone size: many
CDR3 DNA: TGTGCCAGCGGAGATTCCTACGAGCAGTACTTC
CDR3 protein: CASGDSYEQYF

J gene: TRBJ2-5
V gene: TRBV11-2
D gene: -
clone size: -
CDR3 DNA: TGTGACAGCAGCAGAGACCCATCTGGGACCCAGTATTTC
CDR3 protein: CDSSRDPSGTQYF

J gene: TRBJ1-1
V gene: TRBV12-3/TRBV12-4
D gene: TRBD1
clone size: -
CDR3 DNA: TGTGCCAGCAGTTTATGGGGGACAGGGGTTCGTGGCGCTGAAGCTTTCTTT
CDR3 protein: CASSLWGTGVRGAEAFF

J gene: TRBJ2-2
V gene: TRBV7-9
D gene: -
clone size: -
CDR3 DNA: TGTGCCAGCAGCGCACGGATTAACACCAGGGAGCTGTTTTTT
CDR3 protein: CASSARINTRELFF

J gene: TRBJ1-1
V gene: TRBV11-2
D gene: -
clone size: -
CDR3 DNA: TGTGTCAGCAGCTTAGTACGGGGGATAGCTTTCTTT
CDR3 protein: CVSSLVRGIAFF

J gene: TRBJ2-5
V gene: TRBV6-2/TRBV6-3
D gene: -
clone size: many
CDR3 DNA: TGTGCCAGCAGTCCATGGACGGAGACCCAGTACTTC
CDR3 protein: CASSPWTETQYF

J gene: TRBJ2-1
V gene: TRBV11-3
D gene: -
clone size: -
CDR3 DNA: TGTGCCAGCAGCCCTAACAGCTACAATGAGCAGTTCTTC
CDR3 protein: CASSPNSYNEQFF

J gene: TRBJ2-6
V gene: TRBV29-1
D gene: -
clone size: medium-sized
CDR3 DNA: TGCAGCGTTGAGGTAGGGAGCGGGGCCAACGTCCTGACTTTC
CDR3 protein: CSVEVGSGANVLTF

J gene: TRBJ2-1
V gene: TRBV29-1
D gene: -
clone size: -
CDR3 DNA: TGCAGCACTCGGGACGTGAGCTCCTACAATGAACGGTCCTTC
CDR3 protein: CSTRDVSSYNERSF

J gene: TRBJ2-1
V gene: TRBV11-3
D gene: -
clone size: large
CDR3 DNA: TGTGCCAGCAGCTTTAACAACTACAATGAGCAGTTCTTC
CDR3 protein: CASSFNNYNEQFF

J gene: TRBJ2-2
V gene: TRBV29-1
D gene: TRBD2
clone size: -
CDR3 DNA: TGCAGCGTTGAAGATCTCTTGGGAGGGGCGCCGGTCACCCGGGAGCTGTTTTTC
CDR3 protein: CSVEDLLGGAPVTRELFF

J gene: TRBJ2-7
V gene: TRBV20-1
D gene: TRBD2
clone size: once
CDR3 DNA: TGCAGTGCCTGGGACCGAATAGAGCGGGAGACTTACTGCGAGCAGTACTTC
CDR3 protein: CSAWDRIERETYCEQYF

J gene: TRBJ2-3
V gene: TRBV11-3
D gene: -
clone size: -
CDR3 DNA: TGTGCCAGCAGCACCGGGCCAGGGAGTGCAGATACGCAGTATTTT
CDR3 protein: CASSTGPGSADTQYF

J gene: TRBJ2-1
V gene: TRBV6-6
D gene: -
clone size: once
CDR3 DNA: TGTGCCAGCAGTTCTAGTGTTTACAATGAGCAGTTCTTC
CDR3 protein: CASSSSVYNEQFF

J gene: TRBJ2-3
V gene: TRBV29-1
D gene: TRBD2
clone size: -
CDR3 DNA: TGCAGCGTTGATCCTGGGAGCGGGAGTGCAGATACGCAGTATTTT
CDR3 protein: CSVDPGSGSADTQYF

J gene: TRBJ2-2
V gene: TRBV29-1
D gene: -
clone size: -
CDR3 DNA: TGCAGCGTTGCTAAGCTGAACACCGGGGAGCTGGTTTTT
CDR3 protein: CSVAKLNTGELVF

J gene: TRBJ2-2
V gene: TRBV29-1
D gene: -
clone size: -
CDR3 DNA: TGCAGCGTTGAGGCCGGAGACAACGGGGAGCTGTTTTTT
CDR3 protein: CSVEAGDNGELFF

J gene: TRBJ1-1
V gene: TRBV29-1
D gene: -
clone size: -
CDR3 DNA: TGCAGCGCCGCACTAATGGTGAACGCTGAAGCTTTCTTT
CDR3 protein: CSAALMVNAEAFF

J gene: TRBJ2-1
V gene: TRBV5-5
D gene: -
clone size: -
CDR3 DNA: TGTGCCAGCAGTCTTAGCGTGAGGGCTGGAAACAATGAGCAACTCTTC
CDR3 protein: CASSLSVRAGNNEQLF

J gene: TRBJ2-7
V gene: TRBV29-1
D gene: TRBD2
clone size: -
CDR3 DNA: TGCAGCGCCAGGACTAGCGGAACCTACGAGCAGTACTTC
CDR3 protein: CSARTSGTYEQYF

J gene: TRBJ2-7
V gene: TRBV20-1
D gene: TRBD1
clone size: -
CDR3 DNA: TGCAGTGCTAGGCAGACAGGGGCGACCTACGAGCAGTACTTC
CDR3 protein: CSARQTGATYEQYF

J gene: TRBJ1-2
V gene: TRBV24-1
D gene: -
clone size: -
CDR3 DNA: TGTGCCACCAGTGACGCAAGGGGCGCGGTCTATGGCTACACCTTC
CDR3 protein: CATSDARGAVYGYTF

J gene: TRBJ2-2
V gene: TRBV11-2
D gene: TRBD1
clone size: -
CDR3 DNA: TGTGCCACCCCCCGACAGGGCGGTGGCACCGGGGAGCTGTTTTTT
CDR3 protein: CATPRQGGGTGELFF

J gene: TRBJ2-7
V gene: TRBV20-1
D gene: TRBD2
clone size: once
CDR3 DNA: TGCAGTGCTAGAGACCACCATGGCCGAGGACTAGCGGAATTCTCCTACGAGCAGTACTTC
CDR3 protein: CSARDHHGRGLAEFSYEQYF

J gene: TRBJ1-2
V gene: TRBV20-1
D gene: TRBD1
clone size: once
CDR3 DNA: TGCAGTGCTTCAGGGACAGTCACCTCCTATGGCTACACCTTC
CDR3 protein: CSASGTVTSYGYTF

J gene: TRBJ2-5
V gene: TRBV11-2
D gene: TRBD2
clone size: -
CDR3 DNA: TGTGCCAGCAGCCCCCCACTAGCGGGAGGGAGACAGACCCAGTACTTC
CDR3 protein: CASSPPLAGGRQTQYF

J gene: TRBJ2-7
V gene: TRBV10-3
D gene: -
clone size: -
CDR3 DNA: TGTGCCACCACACTGGAGGGGGGAAACACCTACGAGCAGTACTTC
CDR3 protein: CATTLEGGNTYEQYF

J gene: TRBJ2-3
V gene: TRBV28
D gene: TRBD2
clone size: many
CDR3 DNA: TGTGCCAGCAGCCTTCTCTTAGCGGGAGGGAGGTATACGCAGTATTTT
CDR3 protein: CASSLLLAGGRYTQYF

J gene: TRBJ1-1
V gene: TRBV5-1
D gene: TRBD1
clone size: many
CDR3 DNA: TGCGCCAGCAGCCCCGGACAGGACACTGAAGCTTTCTTT
CDR3 protein: CASSPGQDTEAFF

J gene: TRBJ2-7
V gene: TRBV11-2
D gene: TRBD1
clone size: -
CDR3 DNA: TGTGCCAGCAGCCCAGGGGGATACGAGCAGTACTTC
CDR3 protein: CASSPGGYEQYF

J gene: TRBJ2-6
V gene: TRBV10-2
D gene: -
clone size: few
CDR3 DNA: TGCGCCAGCACCCCCCGGGACACTGGGGCCAACGTCCTGACTTTC
CDR3 protein: CASTPRDTGANVLTF

J gene: TRBJ2-2
V gene: TRBV6-5
D gene: -
clone size: -
CDR3 DNA: TGTGCCAGCAGTTACTCGAACATCGGGGGAGGGGAGCTGTTTTTT
CDR3 protein: CASSYSNIGGGELFF

J gene: TRBJ1-1
V gene: TRBV29-1
D gene: -
clone size: -
CDR3 DNA: TGCAGCGCAACCACGGCGAACATTGAAGCTCTCTTT
CDR3 protein: CSATTANIEALF

J gene: TRBJ2-1
V gene: TRBV20-1
D gene: TRBD1
clone size: -
CDR3 DNA: TGCAGTGCAGGGGACAGTACCTCCTACAATGAGCAGCTCTTC
CDR3 protein: CSAGDSTSYNEQLF

J gene: TRBJ2-7
V gene: TRBV11-3
D gene: -
clone size: -
CDR3 DNA: TGTGCCAGCAGCTTATCAGGACCCTCCTACGAGCAGTACTTC
CDR3 protein: CASSLSGPSYEQYF

J gene: TRBJ2-5
V gene: TRBV6-1
D gene: -
clone size: -
CDR3 DNA: TGTGCCACCAGTGCCCTAAGAGCGAGTCAAGAGACCCAGTACTTC
CDR3 protein: CATSALRASQETQYF

J gene: TRBJ2-7
V gene: TRBV11-2
D gene: -
clone size: -
CDR3 DNA: TGTGCCAGCAGCTTCTCTAGACTAACACTACACGAGCAGTACTTC
CDR3 protein: CASSFSRLTLHEQYF

J gene: TRBJ2-2
V gene: TRBV20-1
D gene: TRBD2
clone size: few
CDR3 DNA: TGCAGTGTACTAGCGGACGGCGGGGAGCTGTTTTTT
CDR3 protein: CSVLADGGELFF

J gene: TRBJ2-7
V gene: TRBV4-1
D gene: -
clone size: medium-sized
CDR3 DNA: TGCGCCAGCAGCCAAGAAGCAGGATACTACGAGCAGTACTTC
CDR3 protein: CASSQEAGYYEQYF

J gene: TRBJ2-7
V gene: TRBV12-3/TRBV12-4
D gene: -
clone size: few
CDR3 DNA: TGTGCCAGCAGCCTCAATTTAGACTACGAGCAGTACTTC
CDR3 protein: CASSLNLDYEQYF

J gene: TRBJ1-1
V gene: TRBV6-1
D gene: -
clone size: -
CDR3 DNA: TGTGCCAGCAGTCTTAACAGGGACACTGAAGCTTTCTTT
CDR3 protein: CASSLNRDTEAFF

J gene: TRBJ2-7
V gene: TRBV6-5
D gene: TRBD2
clone size: few
CDR3 DNA: TGTGCCAGCAGTTACTCAACTAGCGGAATAGGGGAGCAGTACTTC
CDR3 protein: CASSYSTSGIGEQYF

J gene: TRBJ2-2
V gene: TRBV11-1
D gene: -
clone size: -
CDR3 DNA: TGCGCCAGCAGCTTGATGGCGGCGGACACCGGTGAGCTGTTTTTT
CDR3 protein: CASSLMAADTGELFF

J gene: TRBJ2-1
V gene: TRBV12-3/TRBV12-4
D gene: TRBD2
clone size: -
CDR3 DNA: TGTGCCAGCAGGGACGGACTAGCGGGCAATGAGCAGTTCTTC
CDR3 protein: CASRDGLAGNEQFF

J gene: TRBJ2-2
V gene: TRBV29-1
D gene: -
clone size: few
CDR3 DNA: TGCATCGCCCGGGCAGCGAACACCGGGGAGCTGTTTTTT
CDR3 protein: CIARAANTGELFF

J gene: TRBJ2-7
V gene: TRBV10-3
D gene: TRBD1
clone size: medium-sized
CDR3 DNA: TGTGCCATCAGTGAGACAGGGGGCTTGTACGAGCAGTACTTC
CDR3 protein: CAISETGGLYEQYF

J gene: TRBJ2-7
V gene: TRBV12-3/TRBV12-4
D gene: -
clone size: -
CDR3 DNA: TGTGCCAGCAGTTCCACAAGGGTGGGCGAGCAGTACTTC
CDR3 protein: CASSSTRVGEQYF